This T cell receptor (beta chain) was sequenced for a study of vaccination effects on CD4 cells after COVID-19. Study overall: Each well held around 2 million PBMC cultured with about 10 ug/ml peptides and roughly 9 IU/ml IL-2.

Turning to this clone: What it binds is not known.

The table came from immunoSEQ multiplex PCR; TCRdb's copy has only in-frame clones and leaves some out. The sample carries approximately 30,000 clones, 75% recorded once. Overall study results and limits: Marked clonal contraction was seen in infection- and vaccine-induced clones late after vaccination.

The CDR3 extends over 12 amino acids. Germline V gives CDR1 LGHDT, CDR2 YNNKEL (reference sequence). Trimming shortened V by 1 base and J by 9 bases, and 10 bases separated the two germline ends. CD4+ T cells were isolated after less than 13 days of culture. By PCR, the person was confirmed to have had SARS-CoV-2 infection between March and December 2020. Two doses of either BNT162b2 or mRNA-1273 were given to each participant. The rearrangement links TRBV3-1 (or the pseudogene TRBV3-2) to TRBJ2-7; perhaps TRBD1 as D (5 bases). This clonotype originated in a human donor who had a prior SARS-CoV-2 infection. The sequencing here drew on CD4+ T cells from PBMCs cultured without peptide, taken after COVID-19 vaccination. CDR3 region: CASSQGLRGQYF. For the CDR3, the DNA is TGTGCCAGCAGCCAAGGGCTTAGGGGGCAGTACTTC.